A selection of T cell receptor beta chains follows, all from one sample in a study of Ad26.COV2.S vaccination and SARS-CoV-2 variants. The protocol was immunoSEQ multiplex PCR, while the TCRdb copy is restricted to in-frame clones and leaves out a portion. The sample lists more than 300,000 clones; around four fifths were seen once. Sequenced material: peripheral blood, taken in a trial of Ad26.COV2.S vaccine versus placebo. These receptors were taken from a person between 18 and 65 years old who received the Ad26.COV2.S COVID-19 vaccine or a placebo. The CDR3 runs from the conserved cysteine through the conserved F or W. The D gene is left open where the match is weak. Size is omitted from some rows. Given values are once, few, many or a class for expanded clones.

d_gene,abundance,j_gene,v_gene,CDR3nt,CDR3aa
-,many,TRBJ2-3,TRBV5-1,TGCGCCAGCAGCTTAACGGGGGCCCCAGATACGCAGTATTTT,CASSLTGAPDTQYF
TRBD2,-,TRBJ2-1,TRBV11-2,TGTGCCAGCAGCCCGCGACTAGCGGGGAGCTCCTACAATGAGCAGTTCTTC,CASSPRLAGSSYNEQFF
-,-,TRBJ1-2,TRBV4-2,TGTGCCAGCAGCCGAACAGGTTTGGGCTACACCTTC,CASSRTGLGYTF
TRBD1,-,TRBJ1-2,TRBV19,TGTGCCAGTAGTATAGTTGGGACAGGGAGGAACACCTTC,CASSIVGTGRNTF
-,once,TRBJ2-7,TRBV12-3/TRBV12-4,TGTGCCAGCAGTTTACAGGATTCCTACGAGCAGTACTTC,CASSLQDSYEQYF
-,-,TRBJ2-1,TRBV28,TGTGCCCTGAGAGGGGCTTCGGATGAGCAGTTCTTC,CALRGASDEQFF
TRBD2,-,TRBJ2-4,TRBV11-3,TGTGCCAGCAGCTCCGAGCCCCTACTAGCGGGGGCTGCCAAAAACATTCAGTACTTC,CASSSEPLLAGAAKNIQYF
-,-,TRBJ2-2,TRBV7-3,TGTGCCAGCAGCGAATGGGGTTCTTTGGGGGCGGCGAACACCGGGGAGCTGTTTTTT,CASSEWGSLGAANTGELFF
-,once,TRBJ1-1,TRBV11-1,TGTGCCAGCAGCTTAGCAGCGAACACTGAAGCTTTCTTT,CASSLAANTEAFF
-,-,TRBJ2-1,TRBV12-3/TRBV12-4,TGTGCCAGCACTCTAAACACCAACAATGAGCAGTTCTTC,CASTLNTNNEQFF
TRBD2,once,TRBJ2-2,TRBV11-2,TGTGCCAGCAGCTTGGGGACTAGCGGGGATGGCGGGGAGCTGTTTTTT,CASSLGTSGDGGELFF
-,-,TRBJ2-3,TRBV5-1,TGCGCCAGCAGCGGCGACGCGGGGCTAAAAGGAAATACGCAGTATTTT,CASSGDAGLKGNTQYF
-,-,TRBJ2-2,TRBV5-6,TGTGCCAGCAGCCCCAGGCTAGCCAACACCGGGGAGCTGTTTTTT,CASSPRLANTGELFF
TRBD2,-,TRBJ2-1,TRBV11-3,TGTGCCAGCAGCTCCTTTAGCGGGGGAGGAGGCAATGAGCAGTTCTTC,CASSSFSGGGGNEQFF
TRBD1,-,TRBJ2-1,TRBV29-1,TGCAGCGTGACCGGGACAGGGGATTACAATGAGCAGTTCTTC,CSVTGTGDYNEQFF
-,-,TRBJ1-4,TRBV28,TGTGCCAGCAGTTTCGGCAGAAATAATGAAAAACTGTTTTTT,CASSFGRNNEKLFF
-,-,TRBJ1-2,TRBV19,TGTGCCAGTAGTCCAGTAGGGCCAGGGGTGAACTATGGCTACACCTTC,CASSPVGPGVNYGYTF
-,-,TRBJ1-4,TRBV5-1,TGCGCCAGCGCGGAGTTAGGTCAAGGTGAAAAACTGTTTTTT,CASAELGQGEKLFF
-,-,TRBJ1-5,TRBV12-3/TRBV12-4,TGTGCCAGCAGCCCGGACACTAATCAGCCCCAGCATTTT,CASSPDTNQPQHF
TRBD2,-,TRBJ2-2,TRBV5-1,TGCGCCAGCAGCTTGCGGAGCGGGGACCACACCGGGGAGCTGTTTTTT,CASSLRSGDHTGELFF
TRBD2,-,TRBJ2-3,TRBV15,TGTGCCACCAGCACCTCCGCGACTAGCGGCACCACAGATACGCAGTATTTT,CATSTSATSGTTDTQYF
-,-,TRBJ1-2,TRBV20-1,TGCAGTGCTAGTGCGAGTGACCCCGAAGCTTTAGTCTATGGCTACACCTTC,CSASASDPEALVYGYTF
-,-,TRBJ2-1,TRBV4-1,TGCGCCAGCAGCCAAGATTGGGGGAGCTCCTACAATGAGCAGTTCTTC,CASSQDWGSSYNEQFF
-,once,TRBJ2-7,TRBV18,TGTGCCAGCTCACCACCGGGGAGGGGGCAGGTCGAGCAGTACTTC,CASSPPGRGQVEQYF
-,-,TRBJ1-1,TRBV7-9,TGTGCCAGCAGCTTACGGGGGTTAGAGGCTTTCTTT,CASSLRGLEAFF
TRBD1,-,TRBJ1-2,TRBV6-5,TGTGCCAGCAGCTTCAGGGGGCAGAGTGGCTACACCTTC,CASSFRGQSGYTF
-,few,TRBJ1-2,TRBV5-4,TGTGCCAGCAGTCGGGACAACACTAACTATGGCTACACCTTC,CASSRDNTNYGYTF
-,-,TRBJ1-6,TRBV7-8,TGTGCCAGCAGCCCCCAGGGAACCGCGAATTCACCCCTCCACTTT,CASSPQGTANSPLHF
-,few,TRBJ2-7,TRBV7-9,TGTGCCAGCAGCCCTACTAGTACCTACGAGCAGTACTTC,CASSPTSTYEQYF
-,-,TRBJ1-1,TRBV6-5,TGTGCCAGCAGCGTCACAGATGGGAACACTGAAGCTTTCTTT,CASSVTDGNTEAFF
-,-,TRBJ2-7,TRBV15,TGTGCCACCAGGGAGGGGGGGACGGACGAGCAGTACTTC,CATREGGTDEQYF
-,-,TRBJ2-3,TRBV6-5,TGTGCCAGCAGTTACTCGGGTGGCAGCACAGATACGCAGTATTTT,CASSYSGGSTDTQYF
-,-,TRBJ1-4,TRBV3-1/TRBV3-2,TGTGCCAGCAGCCAAAATGGGGCTAATGAAAAACTGTTTTTT,CASSQNGANEKLFF
-,once,TRBJ1-1,TRBV7-6,TGTGCCAGCAGCCAGGCACGGATTTCCCACTTGAACACTGAAGCTTTCTTT,CASSQARISHLNTEAFF
TRBD2,-,TRBJ2-1,TRBV4-1,TGCGCCAGCAGCCCCGGACTAGCGGGGGGCCACAATGAGCAGTTCTTC,CASSPGLAGGHNEQFF
TRBD1,-,TRBJ1-2,TRBV7-9,TGTGCCAGCAGCTTATGGACAGGGGGCGCATATGGCTACACCTTC,CASSLWTGGAYGYTF
-,-,TRBJ2-3,TRBV7-9,TGTGCCAGCAGCTCATGGTCCATCCTAAGCACAGATACGCAGTATTTT,CASSSWSILSTDTQYF
TRBD1,-,TRBJ2-5,TRBV6-5,TGTGCCAGCAGTAAGGGACAGGGGCCTTACTTC,CASSKGQGPYF
-,-,TRBJ1-2,TRBV30,TGTGCCTGGAGTAGAGGGAGCTATGGCTACACCTTC,CAWSRGSYGYTF
-,-,TRBJ2-6,TRBV24-1,TGTGCCACCGCCCAGGGTGTTGGGGCCAACGTCCTGACTTTC,CATAQGVGANVLTF
TRBD1,-,TRBJ1-1,TRBV6-5,TGTGCCAGCAGTTCAATACAGGGGAGAGCTTTCTTT,CASSSIQGRAFF
TRBD1,-,TRBJ1-1,TRBV2,TGTGCCAGCAGGGGGGACAGGGGGCTGGTAAGGGCTTTCTTT,CASRGDRGLVRAFF
-,-,TRBJ1-1,TRBV25-1,TGTGCCAGCTCTATCTTTTCGGGCACTGAAGCTTTCTTT,CASSIFSGTEAFF
-,-,TRBJ1-2,TRBV9,TGTGCCAGCAGCGTTGGTGGGGGCGGGGGATATGGCTACACCTTC,CASSVGGGGGYGYTF
-,-,TRBJ2-3,TRBV5-4,TGTGCCAGCAGCTTGAAAGGTAGCACAGATACGCAGTATTTT,CASSLKGSTDTQYF
-,many,TRBJ2-2,TRBV5-1,TGCGCCAGCACAGAGGGGGCCGGGGAGCTGTTTTTT,CASTEGAGELFF
-,once,TRBJ2-5,TRBV20-1,TGCAGTGCTAGACTCCAAGAGACCCAGTACTTC,CSARLQETQYF
-,-,TRBJ2-7,TRBV6-5,TGTGCCAGCAGGTATACCCCGGGGTCTACCTACGAGCAGTACTTC,CASRYTPGSTYEQYF
-,-,TRBJ2-1,TRBV5-1,TGCGCCAGCAGCCTGGGACTACCTAAGGGGGGCAATGAGCAGTTCTTC,CASSLGLPKGGNEQFF
-,-,TRBJ1-5,TRBV7-2,TGTGCCAGCAGCTTAGACAGTCAGCCCCAGCATTTT,CASSLDSQPQHF
TRBD1,-,TRBJ1-6,TRBV9,TGTGCCAGCAGCGTAGGGCAAGGGGGACAGGGGGCAAATTCACCCCTCCACTTT,CASSVGQGGQGANSPLHF
-,-,TRBJ1-3,TRBV15,TGTGCCACCAGCACCGCGAGAGGGACTGGAAACACCATATATTTT,CATSTARGTGNTIYF
TRBD2,few,TRBJ2-3,TRBV2,TGTGCCAGCAGTGAACTTAGCGGGGGGGCAGATACGCAGTATTTT,CASSELSGGADTQYF
-,-,TRBJ2-3,TRBV7-9,TGTGCCAGCAGCTCCGATGGGAGCACAGATACGCAGTATTTT,CASSSDGSTDTQYF
-,-,TRBJ1-6,TRBV10-3,TGTGCCACCGAACAGGATAGTAATTCACCCCTCCACTTT,CATEQDSNSPLHF